The 18 T cell receptor beta chains reported below all come from one sample, sequenced in a study of response to subunit inactivated influenza vaccine. Via MiXCR, TCRdb re-called the RT-PCR reads, giving one row per CDR3 protein. The sample holds 170,000 or so distinct CDR3 sequences, around 10% seen once. Sequencing used CD8+ T cells sorted from PBMCs, obtained around 25 months after vaccination. The source is a man in his fifties or sixties who received an inactivated influenza vaccine.

The table lists this clonotype with a few counts. The V gene is TRBV20-1, the J gene TRBJ2-7; D is unclear. The length of the CDR3 is 13 residues. Trimming removed 4 bases at V and 4 bases at J, with 14 bases between. Per germline, CDR1 DFQATT and CDR2 SNEGSKA (reference sequence). CDR3 coding DNA: TGCAGTGCTACCGAGGAAAGACGTTACGAGCAGTACTTC. Protein product: CSATEERRYEQYF.

The rearrangement uses TRBV27 and TRBJ2-7; D unresolved. Germline loops: CDR1 MNHEY, CDR2 SMNVEV (reference sequence). Trimming pared 0 bases from V and 1 base from J, leaving 10 bases between. This CDR3 is 15 amino acids long. The CDR3 DNA reads as TGTGCCAGCAGTTTATCGCTGACAAGGTCCTACGAGCAGTACTTC. Translation gives CASSLSLTRSYEQYF.

This clonotype was observed a handful of times. The chain employs TRBV12-3 or TRBV12-4 and TRBJ2-7; TRBD1 is a possible D gene (6 bases). V was cut by 3 bases and J by 4 bases, with 10 bases left in between. CDR3 length equals 13 residues. CDR3 loop: CASSFQGLYEQYF. CDR3 nucleotides: TGTGCCAGCAGTTTCCAGGGGCTGTACGAGCAGTACTTC.

V is TRBV14 and J is TRBJ2-5; no firm D call. V was cut by 0 bases and J by 2 bases, with 7 bases left in between. CDR1 is SGHDN, CDR2 FVKESK, per germline. The CDR3 loop spans 14 amino acids. The DNA for the CDR3 is TGTGCCAGCAGCCAAGATTCTGTGCAAGAGACCCAGTACTTC. This codes for CASSQDSVQETQYF.

This clonotype was seen ten or more times. The J gene is TRBJ2-1, the V gene TRBV15; D is unresolved. The CDR3 spans 16 residues. Germline CDR1 is LNHNV and CDR2 is YYDKDF (reference sequence). V dropped 5 bases and J dropped 3 bases, with 17 bases sitting between them. CDR3 residues: CATSPRSGSGYNEQFF. The CDR3 DNA follows: TGTGCCACCAGCCCACGTTCGGGTTCGGGCTACAATGAGCAGTTCTTC.

Ten or more counts support this clonotype. The rearrangement uses TRBV5-5 and TRBJ2-2, with no clear D. Per germline, CDR1 SGHKS and CDR2 YYEKEE (reference sequence). The CDR3 covers 16 residues. V gave up 2 bases and J gave up 1 base, with 12 bases separating them. CDR3 loop: CASSFPDGMNTGELFF. The CDR3 coding sequence is TGTGCCAGCAGCTTCCCGGACGGAATGAACACCGGGGAGCTGTTTTTT. The entire variable domain, with the rest obtained from reference TRBV5-5 and TRBJ2-2, is as follows: DAGVTQSPTHLIKTRGQQVTLRCSPISGHKSVSWYQQVLGQGPQFIFQYYEKEERGRGNFPDRFSARQFPNYSSELNVNALLLGDSALYLCASSFPDGMNTGELFFGEGSRLTVL.

The genes are TRBV12-3 or TRBV12-4 and TRBJ2-3; 11 bases are shared with TRBD2. V trimming: 4 bases; J trimming: 2 bases; junction bases outside the gene matches: 11. The CDR3 consists of 18 residues. CDR3 coding DNA: TGTGCCAGCAGTTCCTACCCGCAGACTAGCGGGGACACAGATACGCAGTATTTT. Translated: CASSSYPQTSGDTDTQYF.

This clonotype was seen more than once but under ten times. CDR3 sequence reads: CASTGPPSYEQYF. In DNA, the CDR3 is TGCGCCAGCACCGGACCCCCGTCCTACGAGCAGTACTTC. The chain uses TRBV5-1 and TRBJ2-7, with no clear D. The V end lost 6 bases, the J end lost 1 base, and 11 bases lay between the germline ends. CDR3 size: 13 residues. Germline lookup yields CDR1 SGHRS and CDR2 YFSETQ.

The rearrangement uses TRBV7-6 and TRBJ2-1; 8 bases are shared with TRBD2. The V gene end was trimmed by 4 bases and the J gene end by 0 bases; junction bases not matched to a gene: 2. The CDR3 totals 15 residues. Germline V lookup: CDR1 SGHVS, CDR2 FNYEAQ. The CDR3 protein is CASSSGTSSYNEQFF. The CDR3 DNA reads as TGTGCCAGCAGCTCCGGGACTAGCTCCTACAATGAGCAGTTCTTC. Drawing the rest from reference TRBV7-6 and TRBJ2-1, the complete variable domain is GAGVSQSPRYKVTKRGQDVALRCDPISGHVSLYWYRQALGQGPEFLTYFNYEAQQDKSGLPNDRFSAERPEGSISTLTIQRTEQRDSAMYRCASSSGTSSYNEQFFGPGTRLTVL.

This clonotype was observed at least ten times. The V gene is TRBV4-3, the J gene TRBJ2-3, with 9 bases lining up with TRBD1. The trim removed 2 bases at V and 2 bases at J, leaving 8 bases unmatched. Germline-derived CDR1 and CDR2 are LGHNA and YSLEER. The CDR3 contains 17 residues. CDR3 sequence (DNA): TGCGCCAGCAGCCAAACGTACTGGGACAGGGACACAGATACGCAGTATTTT. Protein product: CASSQTYWDRDTDTQYF.

As regards this clonotype: The junction and the germline gene differ at one end; a read error may be behind it. The chain links TRBV20-1 to TRBJ2-7; TRBD2 matches 12 bases. The CDR3 consists of 14 residues. Per germline, CDR1 DFQATT and CDR2 SNEGSKA (reference sequence). The CDR3 DNA sequence: TGCAGTGCTCGAGAGACTAGCGGGAGTTACGAGCAGTACTTC. Translating gives CSARETSGSYEQYF.

At least ten counts were recorded for this clonotype. The genes are TRBV28 and TRBJ1-5, with D tentatively TRBD1 (6 bases). The CDR3 is made up of 14 amino acids. Trimming removed 6 bases at V and 5 bases at J, with 14 bases between. The germline gives CDR1 MDHEN, CDR2 SYDVKM. For the CDR3, the DNA is TGTGCCAGCAGCCCGGGACACGGCTATCAGCCCCAGCATTTT. It encodes CASSPGHGYQPQHF.

This clonotype occurred a few times. The rearrangement joins TRBV11-3 to TRBJ2-1, with TRBD1 matching over 9 bases. This CDR3 is 14 amino acids long. In germline, CDR1 is SGHNT, CDR2 YENEEA. The junction had 4 bases not matched to a gene; V was cut back by 2 bases and J by 8 bases. The CDR3 reads CASSLTQGADEQFF. The CDR3, as DNA: TGTGCCAGCAGCTTAACACAGGGGGCCGATGAGCAGTTCTTC.

The chain employs TRBV10-3 and TRBJ2-1; TRBD2 matches 12 bases. The V and J ends lost 7 bases and 4 bases, in that order; junction bases with no gene match: 5. The CDR3 runs 15 residues. In germline, CDR1 is ENHRY, CDR2 SYGVKD. For the CDR3, the DNA is TGTGCCATCATGGCTAGCGGGAGGGCGTACAATGAGCAGTTCTTC. It translates to CAIMASGRAYNEQFF.

J is TRBJ2-3 and V is TRBV3-1; 7 bases line up with TRBD1. Germline lookup yields CDR1 LGHDT and CDR2 YNNKEL (reference sequence). V shed 1 base, J shed 1 base, and the junction held 8 bases outside the gene matches. The CDR3 is made up of 17 amino acids. As DNA, the CDR3 is TGTGCCAGCAGCCAAGTAGGGGGTGACAGGGGCACAGATACGCAGTATTTT. This encodes CASSQVGGDRGTDTQYF.

This clonotype occurred many times. The V gene is TRBV4-1, the J gene TRBJ1-1; D is unclear. The CDR3 covers 11 residues. Trimming cost V 6 bases and J 1 base, with 3 bases left between them. CDR1 and CDR2 from the germline V gene are MGHRA and YSYEKL. For the CDR3, the DNA is TGCGCCAGCAGTACGAACACTGAAGCTTTCTTT. Protein product: CASSTNTEAFF.

This clonotype was observed at least ten times. The J gene is TRBJ2-1, the V gene TRBV11-2, with 11 bases identical to TRBD2. Looked up from germline, CDR1 is SGHAT and CDR2 is FQNNGV. V gave up 6 bases and J gave up 4 bases; unmatched junction bases: 2. There are 14 residues in the CDR3. This CDR3 is CASRRLAGYNEQFF. In nucleotides, the CDR3 is TGTGCCAGCAGACGACTAGCGGGATACAATGAGCAGTTCTTC.

The rearrangement joins TRBV6-5 to TRBJ2-5; D may be TRBD1 (6 bases). The V end was cut by 1 base, the J end by 1 base, with 10 bases between. CDR1 and CDR2 from the germline V gene are MNHEY and SVGAGI. This CDR3 is built from 15 residues. Written as DNA, the CDR3 is TGTGCCAGCAGTTACTTCGGGACACTCCAAGAGACCCAGTACTTC. Translating gives CASSYFGTLQETQYF.